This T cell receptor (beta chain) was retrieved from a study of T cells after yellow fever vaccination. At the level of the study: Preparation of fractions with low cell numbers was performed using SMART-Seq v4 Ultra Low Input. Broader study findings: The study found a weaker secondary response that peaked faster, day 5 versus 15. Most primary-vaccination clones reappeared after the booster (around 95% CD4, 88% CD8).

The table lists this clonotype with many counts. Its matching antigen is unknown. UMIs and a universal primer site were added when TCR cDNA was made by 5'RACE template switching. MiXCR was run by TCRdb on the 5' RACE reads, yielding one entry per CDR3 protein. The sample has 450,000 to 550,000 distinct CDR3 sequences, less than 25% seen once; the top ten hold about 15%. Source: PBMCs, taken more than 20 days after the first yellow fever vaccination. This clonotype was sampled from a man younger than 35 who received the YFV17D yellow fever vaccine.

CDR3 sequence (DNA): TGTGCCAGCCTTTCGGATACGGGAATTCGGGAGACCCAGTACTTC. Protein product: CASLSDTGIRETQYF. The chain carries TRBV12-3 or TRBV12-4 and TRBJ2-5, with a possible D match to TRBD2 (5 bases). Trimming removed 8 bases from V and 5 bases from J, with 21 bases in between. CDR3 length: 15 amino acids.